A single sample is the source of the 16 T cell receptor beta chains below, sequenced in a study of blood T cell repertoires in COVID-19. Sequenced by immunoSEQ multiplex PCR; TCRdb stores in-frame clones only, minus some. The sample gives about 110,000 clones, around 90% of which show up once; around 4.8% is in the top ten. Sequencing used peripheral blood. The receptor set was obtained from a human donor in a cohort sampled during active COVID-19.

This chain connects TRBV7-2 to TRBJ2-3; maybe TRBD2 (6 bases). CDR3 length: 14 amino acids. The V end was cut by 3 bases, the J end by 2 bases, with 9 bases between. Germline V gene data show CDR1 as SGHTA and CDR2 as FQGNSA. CDR3 residues: CASSLSGLTDTQYF. DNA for the CDR3: TGTGCCAGCAGCTTGAGCGGGCTCACAGATACGCAGTATTTT. The whole variable domain, filled in from reference TRBV7-2 and TRBJ2-3, reads GAGVSQSPSNKVTEKGKDVELRCDPISGHTALYWYRQSLGQGLEFLIYFQGNSAPDKSGLPSDRFSAERTGGSVSTLTIQRTQQEDSAVYLCASSLSGLTDTQYFGPGTRLTVL.

This clone has just one count. The chain uses TRBV15 and TRBJ2-4; 10 bases match TRBD1. The germline gives CDR1 LNHNV, CDR2 YYDKDF (reference sequence). This CDR3 contains 16 residues. The junction had 6 bases not matched to a gene; V was cut back by 2 bases and J by 5 bases. Here the CDR3 DNA reads TGTGCCACCAGCAGACCCCGGGGGACAGGGGAAAACATTCAGTACTTC. Amino acid sequence: CATSRPRGTGENIQYF. The whole variable domain, filled in from reference TRBV15 and TRBJ2-4, reads DAMVIQNPRYQVTQFGKPVTLSCSQTLNHNVMYWYQQKSSQAPKLLFHYYDKDFNNEADTPDNFQSRRPNTSFCFLDIRSPGLGDTAMYLCATSRPRGTGENIQYFGAGTRLSVL.

The chain has TRBV5-1 and TRBJ2-7; unclear D gene. The CDR3 is made up of 15 amino acids. V dropped 1 base and J dropped 1 base, with 12 bases sitting between them. In germline, CDR1 is SGHRS, CDR2 YFSETQ. Here the CDR3 reads CASSLPQPLSYEQYF. DNA for the CDR3: TGCGCCAGCAGCTTGCCGCAACCCCTATCCTACGAGCAGTACTTC. The full variable domain, with the rest looked up from reference TRBV5-1 and TRBJ2-7, is KAGVTQTPRYLIKTRGQQVTLSCSPISGHRSVSWYQQTPGQGLQFLFEYFSETQRNKGNFPGRFSGRQFSNSRSEMNVSTLELGDSALYLCASSLPQPLSYEQYFGPGTRLTVT.

The rearrangement links TRBV10-2 to TRBJ2-6, with TRBD1 as a possible D gene (6 bases). The V end was cut by 3 bases, the J end by 0 bases, with 12 bases between. The CDR3 has 17 residues. Germline values: CDR1 WSHSY, CDR2 SAAADI. CDR3: CASSEEQGLSGANVLTF. CDR3 in DNA: TGCGCCAGCAGTGAAGAACAGGGCCTCTCTGGGGCCAACGTCCTGACTTTC.

The rearrangement links TRBV4-3 to TRBJ2-7; 7 bases agree with TRBD2. The CDR3 is 15 amino acids. V shed 0 bases, J shed 2 bases, and the junction held 4 bases outside the gene matches. The V gene's germline CDR1 is LGHNA and CDR2 YSLEER. This chain's CDR3 is CASSQDGGGPYEQYF. CDR3 bases: TGCGCCAGCAGCCAAGATGGGGGAGGGCCCTACGAGCAGTACTTC.

The chain employs TRBV7-8 and TRBJ1-5, with D unresolved. V lost 1 base and J 4 bases, leaving 8 bases between the germline ends. The germline CDR1 and CDR2 sequences are SGHVS and FQNEAQ. The CDR3 covers 14 residues. The CDR3 sequence is CASSLGPRNQPQHF. CDR3 DNA sequence: TGTGCCAGCAGCTTAGGGCCCCGAAATCAGCCCCAGCATTTT.

V usage is TRBV7-2 and J usage is TRBJ1-1; the match to TRBD1 covers 8 bases. The germline V gene has CDR1 SGHTA and CDR2 FQGNSA. Trimming took 0 bases from V and 5 from J; bases not matched to a gene: 11. The length of the CDR3 is 17 residues. DNA for the CDR3: TGTGCCAGCAGCTTAGCGGCGGTAGGACAGGGTGGGACTGAAGCTTTCTTT. It is translated as CASSLAAVGQGGTEAFF.

The chain links TRBV4-1 to TRBJ2-7; maybe TRBD2 (7 bases). V lost 3 bases and J lost 5, with 20 bases in between. CDR3 length: 16 residues. CDR1 and CDR2 from the germline V gene are MGHRA and YSYEKL. CDR3 sequence reads: CASSQVGGRGADEQYF. CDR3 nucleotide sequence: TGCGCCAGCAGCCAGGTGGGGGGACGGGGGGCCGACGAGCAGTACTTC.

The V call is TRBV28, the J call TRBJ1-2; D remains ambiguous. The V gene lost 3 bases and the J gene lost 5 bases, with 13 bases spanning the gap. Germline assignment: CDR1 MDHEN and CDR2 SYDVKM. This CDR3 contains 14 residues. In nucleotides, the CDR3 is TGTGCCAGCAGTTTTGGCTTTCCCCCTTATGGCTACACCTTC. This gives the protein CASSFGFPPYGYTF.

Points on this clone: Other DNA sequences in the sample encode the same CDR3. The CDR3 nucleotides are TGTGCCAGCAGCCAAGACAGAAACACTGAAGCTTTCTTT. This encodes CASSQDRNTEAFF. The chain carries TRBV7-3 and TRBJ1-1; D perhaps matches TRBD1 (5 bases). This CDR3 has 13 residues. The ends were cut back, 5 bases at V and 2 bases at J, with 9 bases in the middle. Germline V gene sequence: CDR1 SGHTA, CDR2 FQGTGA.

The V gene is TRBV19, the J gene TRBJ2-3; TRBD1 might be the D (6 bases). This CDR3 spans 14 amino acids. Germline CDR1 and CDR2: LNHDA and SQIVND (reference sequence). V was cut by 4 bases and J by 2 bases, with 10 bases left in between. DNA for the CDR3: TGTGCCAGTAGTAGTTACAGGGCCACAGATACGCAGTATTTT. Its translation: CASSSYRATDTQYF.

The rearrangement links TRBV7-8 to TRBJ1-5, with D uncertain. The CDR3 has 16 amino acids. CDR1 SGHVS and CDR2 FQNEAQ come from the germline V gene. Trimming left V 2 bases short and J 3 bases short, with 14 bases between. In DNA, the CDR3 is TGTGCCAGCAGCTTAATTGCCAGATCAGTCAATCAGCCCCAGCATTTT. The encoded protein is CASSLIARSVNQPQHF.

The CDR3 loop is CASSYSYRQRGTEAFF. CDR3 DNA sequence: TGTGCCAGCAGTTACTCCTATAGACAACGGGGCACTGAAGCTTTCTTT. The chain couples TRBV6-5 to TRBJ1-1, with D uncertain. Trimming stripped 0 bases from V and 4 bases from J, with 15 bases between. Germline lookup yields CDR1 MNHEY and CDR2 SVGAGI. The CDR3 sequence is 16 residues long.

The chain combines TRBV9 with TRBJ2-7, with 8 bases lining up with TRBD1. Germline V gene data show CDR1 as SGDLS and CDR2 as YYNGEE. The CDR3 covers 15 residues. The trim removed 3 bases at V and 6 bases at J, leaving 11 bases unmatched. CDR3 nucleotides: TGTGCCAGCAGCGCCCTCCGGGACAGGCCCTCCGAGCAGTACTTC. Its protein is CASSALRDRPSEQYF. Complete variable domain (other parts from reference TRBV9 and TRBJ2-7): DSGVTQTPKHLITATGQRVTLRCSPRSGDLSVYWYQQSLDQGLQFLIQYYNGEERAKGNILERFSAQQFPDLHSELNLSSLELGDSALYFCASSALRDRPSEQYFGPGTRLTVT.

The V gene is TRBV15, the J gene TRBJ2-1; tentatively, D is TRBD2 (6 bases). Germline V gives CDR1 LNHNV, CDR2 YYDKDF (reference sequence). The CDR3 is 16 amino acids. Deletions cut 1 base from V and 2 bases from J, with 12 bases between. CDR3 nucleotides: TGTGCCACCAGCAGAGGAGGGAGGTTAACCTACAATGAGCAGTTCTTC. It is translated as CATSRGGRLTYNEQFF.

V is TRBV3-1 (or the pseudogene TRBV3-2) and J is TRBJ2-1; 11 bases map to TRBD2. Germline V CDR1 and CDR2: LGHDT, YNNKEL (reference sequence). This CDR3 has 15 amino acids. Losses at the gene ends were 4 bases for V and 5 bases for J; bases not matched to a gene: 4. The CDR3 DNA reads as TGTGCCAGCAGCCGATTAGCGGGGGGGCACAATGAGCAGTTCTTC. It translates to CASSRLAGGHNEQFF.